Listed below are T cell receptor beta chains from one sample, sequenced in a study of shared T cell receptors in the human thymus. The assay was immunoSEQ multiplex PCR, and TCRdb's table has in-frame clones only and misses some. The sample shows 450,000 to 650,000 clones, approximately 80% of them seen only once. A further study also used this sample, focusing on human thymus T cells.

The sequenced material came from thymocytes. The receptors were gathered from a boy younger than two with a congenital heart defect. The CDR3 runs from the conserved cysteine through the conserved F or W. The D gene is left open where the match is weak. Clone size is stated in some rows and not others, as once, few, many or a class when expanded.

CDR3aa: CASSLGDRAEKLFF; CDR3nt: TGTGCCAGCAGCTTAGGGGACAGGGCGGAAAAACTGTTTTTT; d_gene: TRBD1; abundance: .; j_gene: TRBJ1-4; v_gene: TRBV7-8
CDR3aa: CASRTGPSSYEQYF; CDR3nt: TGTGCCAGCAGGACGGGTCCATCTTCCTACGAGCAGTACTTC; d_gene: .; abundance: .; j_gene: TRBJ2-7; v_gene: TRBV28
CDR3aa: CASSLPPRLAEGRTDTQYF; CDR3nt: TGTGCCAGCAGCTTACCCCCCCGTTTGGCGGAAGGGAGGACAGATACGCAGTATTTT; d_gene: .; abundance: .; j_gene: TRBJ2-3; v_gene: TRBV7-9
CDR3aa: CASSPVGTGVWSEQFF; CDR3nt: TGTGCCAGCTCACCGGTTGGGACAGGGGTTTGGTCTGAGCAGTTCTTC; d_gene: TRBD1; abundance: .; j_gene: TRBJ2-1; v_gene: TRBV18
CDR3aa: CASSLFTGSKNNEQFF; CDR3nt: TGTGCCAGCAGCCTCTTTACGGGGTCCAAGAACAATGAGCAGTTCTTC; d_gene: .; abundance: once; j_gene: TRBJ2-1; v_gene: TRBV5-8
CDR3aa: CASSWDRGKTEAFF; CDR3nt: TGCGCCAGCAGCTGGGACAGGGGGAAGACTGAAGCTTTCTTT; d_gene: TRBD1; abundance: once; j_gene: TRBJ1-1; v_gene: TRBV5-1
CDR3aa: CASSTQDSGGGQETQYF; CDR3nt: TGTGCCAGCAGCACCCAGGACTCAGGTGGGGGGCAAGAGACCCAGTACTTC; d_gene: .; abundance: .; j_gene: TRBJ2-5; v_gene: TRBV11-2
CDR3aa: CSSRSGIIYNEQFF; CDR3nt: TGCAGCTCCCGAAGCGGGATCATCTACAATGAGCAGTTCTTC; d_gene: TRBD2; abundance: .; j_gene: TRBJ2-1; v_gene: TRBV29-1
CDR3aa: CASSLGSSGYQETQYF; CDR3nt: TGTGCCAGCAGCTTAGGAAGTAGCGGGTACCAAGAGACCCAGTACTTC; d_gene: TRBD2; abundance: once; j_gene: TRBJ2-5; v_gene: TRBV7-9
CDR3aa: CASSIPSGRADEQYF; CDR3nt: TGTGCCAGTAGTATCCCTAGCGGGAGGGCCGACGAGCAGTACTTC; d_gene: TRBD2; abundance: .; j_gene: TRBJ2-7; v_gene: TRBV19
CDR3aa: CASSSPGAGANVLTF; CDR3nt: TGTGCCAGCAGCTCCCCAGGGGCAGGGGCCAACGTCCTGACTTTC; d_gene: .; abundance: .; j_gene: TRBJ2-6; v_gene: TRBV28
CDR3aa: CASSLITEAFF; CDR3nt: TGTGCCAGCAGCTTAATAACTGAAGCTTTCTTT; d_gene: .; abundance: .; j_gene: TRBJ1-1; v_gene: TRBV11-1
CDR3aa: CASSQELVGGTIGEQYF; CDR3nt: TGTGCCAGCAGCCAAGAATTGGTGGGAGGAACCATTGGCGAGCAGTACTTC; d_gene: .; abundance: .; j_gene: TRBJ2-7; v_gene: TRBV4-2
CDR3aa: CASRYGGVVGYNQPQHF; CDR3nt: TGTGCCAGTAGGTATGGGGGGGTAGTGGGCTACAATCAGCCCCAGCATTTT; d_gene: .; abundance: .; j_gene: TRBJ1-5; v_gene: TRBV19